This T cell receptor (beta chain) was documented in a study of control samples from healthy donors and cancer patients. The V and J ends lost 6 bases and 4 bases, in that order; junction bases with no gene match: 7. This CDR3 contains 14 residues. Germline V gene sequence: CDR1 MNHEY, CDR2 SMNVEV (reference sequence). This clone was seen once. Measured with immunoSEQ multiplex PCR; TCRdb has only the in-frame clones, and not every one. The table has about 190,000 clones, about 90% seen once; the top ten hold approximately 1.8%. This receptor was identified in a man aged 25-45 years in good health. V and J are TRBV27 and TRBJ2-7; 9 bases match TRBD1. Sample: blood. For the CDR3, the DNA is TGTGCCAGCAGAGGGACAGGGTTTTTGTACGAGCAGTACTTC. This encodes CASRGTGFLYEQYF.